Below, 25 T cell receptor beta chains from the same sample are listed, as sequenced in a study of blood T cell repertoires in COVID-19. Assay: immunoSEQ multiplex PCR; the TCRdb copy retains only in-frame clones and omits some. The sample has roughly 250,000 clones, nearly 95% seen once; the top ten hold 0.83%. Sequencing used peripheral blood. Receptors originate from a man aged 30 to 45 with COVID-19, enrolled during active disease.

This chain connects TRBV19 to TRBJ1-3; D is perhaps TRBD1 (6 bases). CDR3 length equals 15 residues. The germline V and J ends were trimmed by 5 bases and 4 bases, with 15 bases remaining between them. Germline V lookup: CDR1 LNHDA, CDR2 SQIVND (reference sequence). The CDR3 sequence: CASSYQGLKGNTIYF. CDR3 nucleotides: TGTGCCAGTAGTTACCAGGGGTTGAAAGGAAACACCATATATTTT.

The chain carries TRBV27 and TRBJ2-7; 7 nucleotides agree with TRBD1. The germline gives CDR1 MNHEY, CDR2 SMNVEV (reference sequence). This CDR3 has 14 amino acids. Trimming cost V 2 bases and J 0 bases; bases outside gene matches: 1. CDR3 protein: CASSLTGASYEQYF. For the CDR3, the DNA is TGTGCCAGCAGTTTAACAGGGGCCTCCTACGAGCAGTACTTC.

The count of this clone is one. This chain connects TRBV6-6 to TRBJ2-1; D remains unclear. The CDR3 is made up of 14 amino acids. Germline V gene data show CDR1 as MNHNY and CDR2 as SVGAGI (reference sequence). Trimming cost V 7 bases and J 0 bases, with 10 bases left between them. The chain's CDR3 is CASNQQSSYNEQFF. CDR3 coding DNA: TGTGCCAGCAATCAACAAAGCTCCTACAATGAGCAGTTCTTC.

J is TRBJ1-2 and V is TRBV3-1 (or the pseudogene TRBV3-2), with 8 bases lining up with TRBD1. V gave up 3 bases and J gave up 1 base; unmatched junction bases: 7. Germline CDR1 reads LGHDT; CDR2 reads YNNKEL (reference sequence). This CDR3 comprises 16 residues. The chain's CDR3 is CASSHTGGSVNYGYTF. The CDR3 DNA follows: TGTGCCAGCAGCCACACAGGGGGGTCGGTTAACTATGGCTACACCTTC.

The V gene is TRBV11-2, the J gene TRBJ1-2; 8 bases are a match to TRBD1. CDR1 and CDR2 (germline): SGHAT, FQNNGV. The V segment lost 2 bases and the J segment 4 bases; nucleotides outside the gene matches: 9. CDR3 size: 16 residues. The CDR3 DNA reads TGTGCCAGCAGCTTATACGGGACAGGCAGATTCTATGGCTACACCTTC. Translation gives CASSLYGTGRFYGYTF.

The gene calls are TRBV27 and TRBJ1-6; D is perhaps TRBD1 (6 bases). Germline lookup yields CDR1 MNHEY and CDR2 SMNVEV (reference sequence). V was trimmed by 3 bases and J by 9 bases, leaving 15 bases between them. The CDR3 length is 15 residues. The DNA for the CDR3 is TGTGCCAGCAGTTTCGAACCCACAGGGTTTTCACCCCTCCACTTT. Protein sequence: CASSFEPTGFSPLHF.

The J gene is TRBJ2-1, the V gene TRBV6-6; TRBD2 is a possible D gene (5 bases). Trimming removed 0 bases at V and 5 bases at J, with 8 bases between. This CDR3 is 14 amino acids long. CDR1 MNHNY and CDR2 SVGAGI come from the germline V gene (reference sequence). The CDR3 region has the DNA TGTGCCAGCAGTTACTCGTACGGGAACAATGAGCAGTTCTTC. Translation: CASSYSYGNNEQFF.

V usage is TRBV5-1 and J usage is TRBJ1-6; the match to TRBD1 covers 10 bases. Germline CDR1 is SGHRS and CDR2 is YFSETQ. The CDR3 is 19 amino acids. V trimming: 2 bases; J trimming: 0 bases; junction bases outside the gene matches: 8. The CDR3 coding sequence is TGCGCCAGCAGCTTACGGGACAGGGGACAAAGCTCCTATAATTCACCCCTCCACTTT. Its translation is CASSLRDRGQSSYNSPLHF.

This clone came up once. This sequence joins TRBV19 and TRBJ1-5; no reliable D call. V lost 3 bases, J lost 0 bases, and 9 bases lay in between. The CDR3 contains 15 residues. The germline CDR1 and CDR2 sequences are LNHDA and SQIVND (reference sequence). CDR3 DNA: TGTGCCAGTAGTATGTCGGTTTATAGCAATCAGCCCCAGCATTTT. This gives the protein CASSMSVYSNQPQHF.

This clone was counted once. The chain has TRBV18 and TRBJ1-4; weak D call: TRBD1 (5 bases). Germline V gene data show CDR1 as KGHSH and CDR2 as LQKENI. This CDR3 comprises 18 residues. The V end was cut by 0 bases, the J end by 5 bases, with 19 bases between. CDR3 region: CASSPPTGRREKNEKLFF. The CDR3 DNA reads as TGTGCCAGCTCACCACCCACAGGCCGGAGGGAAAAGAATGAAAAACTGTTTTTT.

This chain joins TRBV2 and TRBJ1-4; D remains ambiguous. The length of the CDR3 is 14 residues. With 1 base removed from V and 8 bases from J, the gap between germline ends came to 11 bases. Germline V CDR1 and CDR2: SNHLY, FYNNEI. In nucleotides, the CDR3 is TGTGCCAGCAGTGAAGACAGAGAGAGCGAAAAACTGTTTTTT. It encodes CASSEDRESEKLFF.

The V and J genes are TRBV6-2 or TRBV6-3 and TRBJ1-2, with D possibly TRBD1 on 6 matching bases. Between the trimmed V and J ends, which lost 6 bases and 8 bases, there was a span of 13 bases. Germline loops: CDR1 MNHEY, CDR2 SVGEGT. CDR3 length: 12 amino acids. The CDR3 loop is CASSIGGRGYTF. CDR3 bases: TGTGCCAGCAGCATCGGGGGGCGAGGCTACACCTTC.

The rearrangement joins TRBV19 to TRBJ1-5, with D possibly TRBD1 on 6 matching bases. The ends were cut back, 3 bases at V and 3 bases at J, with 12 bases in the middle. Germline CDR1 reads LNHDA; CDR2 reads SQIVND (reference sequence). This CDR3 region has 15 residues. DNA of the CDR3: TGTGCCAGTAGTATCTTAGGGGGAAACAATCAGCCCCAGCATTTT. Its protein product is CASSILGGNNQPQHF.

This chain joins TRBV18 and TRBJ1-4; 7 nucleotides line up with TRBD1. The germline V gene encodes CDR1 KGHSH and CDR2 LQKENI. The ends lost 6 bases at V and 3 bases at J; junction bases unmatched: 1. The CDR3 covers 13 residues. CDR3 nucleotide sequence: TGTGCCAGCTCTGGGACAGCTAATGAAAAACTGTTTTTT. Its translation: CASSGTANEKLFF.

V and J are TRBV3-1 (or the pseudogene TRBV3-2) and TRBJ2-5; possible D gene TRBD2, 5 bases. Germline CDR1 reads LGHDT; CDR2 reads YNNKEL (reference sequence). Trimming removed 4 bases from V and 6 bases from J, with 9 bases in between. The CDR3 totals 12 residues. The chain's CDR3 is CASSPPGKTQYF. The CDR3 DNA reads as TGTGCCAGCAGCCCCCCGGGGAAGACCCAGTACTTC.

This sequence joins TRBV7-9 and TRBJ1-2; D unresolved. The CDR3 runs to 13 residues. Trimming cost V 5 bases and J 4 bases, with 11 bases left between them. CDR1 is SEHNR, CDR2 FQNEAQ, per germline (reference sequence). CDR3 in DNA: TGTGCCAGCAGCCATGATACAGCCTATGGCTACACCTTC. Protein: CASSHDTAYGYTF.

J is TRBJ2-5 and V is TRBV5-6; perhaps TRBD1 as D (5 bases). Germline V gene sequence: CDR1 SGHDT, CDR2 YYEEEE. CDR3 length: 15 residues. V gave up 2 bases and J gave up 8 bases, with 19 bases separating them. The CDR3 DNA sequence: TGTGCCAGCAGCTTATTAGGGCAGGGCCATAATACCCAGTACTTC. Its protein product is CASSLLGQGHNTQYF.

The gene calls are TRBV21-1 and TRBJ1-1. TRBV21-1 is an annotated pseudogene. The CDR3 consists of 17 residues. CDR3 DNA sequence: TGTGCCAGCAGCCCCGGGTGCGGGGGGCGGAAGAACACTGAAGCTTTCTTT. This sequence encodes CASSPGCGGRKNTEAFF.

This chain uses TRBV5-3 with TRBJ2-2; D is perhaps TRBD1 (6 bases). TRBV5-3 counts as an open reading frame of uncertain function. The CDR3 covers 14 residues. The V end was cut by 4 bases, the J end by 6 bases, with 13 bases between. CDR3 DNA sequence: TGTGCCAGAAGCAGCCTCAGGGGATCCGGGGAGCTGTTTTTT. Translated: CARSSLRGSGELFF.

The chain links TRBV19 to TRBJ2-7; maybe TRBD2 (6 bases). Germline lookup yields CDR1 LNHDA and CDR2 SQIVND (reference sequence). This CDR3 is 15 amino acids long. Trimming removed 3 bases at V and 0 bases at J, with 12 bases between. CDR3 nucleotides: TGTGCCAGTAGTATGGGCGGGACCCACTCCTACGAGCAGTACTTC. Its translation is CASSMGGTHSYEQYF.

J is TRBJ1-4 and V is TRBV6-6, with D perhaps matching TRBD1 (5 bases). The germline CDR1 and CDR2 sequences are MNHNY and SVGAGI (reference sequence). The CDR3 consists of 13 residues. V shed 2 bases and J shed 10 bases, with 11 bases lying between them. The CDR3: CASSYRTLGKLFF. The CDR3, as DNA: TGTGCCAGCAGTTACCGGACACTTGGAAAACTGTTTTTT.

J is TRBJ1-3 and V is TRBV6-6, with a weak D call TRBD1 (5 bases). The CDR3 is made up of 15 amino acids. The germline V and J ends were trimmed by 2 bases and 2 bases, with 10 bases remaining between them. Germline V gene lookup returns CDR1 MNHNY and CDR2 SVGAGI (reference sequence). CDR3 coding DNA: TGTGCCAGCAGTTACAGGGCAGGGCCTGGAAACACCATATATTTT. It is translated as CASSYRAGPGNTIYF.

The chain has TRBV5-1 and TRBJ1-6, with D tentatively TRBD1 (5 bases). Trimming removed 2 bases at V and 5 bases at J, with 11 bases between. Germline CDR1 reads SGHRS; CDR2 reads YFSETQ. This CDR3 region has 15 residues. The CDR3 sequence is CASSFTGEDNSPLHF. The CDR3 region has the DNA TGCGCCAGCAGCTTTACAGGAGAAGATAATTCACCCCTCCACTTT.

The chain couples TRBV12-5 to TRBJ2-7; D is undetermined. The germline gives CDR1 LGHNT, CDR2 FRNRAP. The length of the CDR3 is 12 residues. V lost 2 bases to trimming and J lost 2 bases, with 4 bases between them. CDR3 sequence reads: CASGLQTYEQYF. The CDR3 nucleotides are TGTGCTAGTGGTTTGCAAACCTACGAGCAGTACTTC.

The J gene is TRBJ2-1, the V gene TRBV24-1, with D maybe TRBD1 (6 bases). V gave up 4 bases and J gave up 7 bases, with 16 bases separating them. CDR1 is KGHDR and CDR2 is SFDVKD in the germline V gene. The CDR3 runs to 15 residues. DNA for the CDR3: TGTGCCACCAGTGACGGCGGTGACAGGAGGAATGAGCAGTTCTTC. This translates into CATSDGGDRRNEQFF.